The T cell receptor (beta chain) described here comes from a study of T-cell memory formation after mild COVID-19. Findings and caveats of the study: Mostly located in CM and EM were contracting CD4+ clones, with contracting CD8+ clones located in EMRA.

TCRdb reprocessed the 5' RACE reads via MiXCR and lists one record per CDR3 protein. The table has around 150,000 distinct CDR3 sequences, about 14% seen once. A few counts support this clonotype. Antigen: not known. V was cut by 4 bases and J by 3 bases, with 16 bases left in between. CDR3 length: 15 amino acids. CDR1 MGHRA and CDR2 YSYEKL come from the germline V gene. The chain carries TRBV4-1 and TRBJ2-7; D might be TRBD2 (6 bases). The sequenced material came from PBMCs or a T cell subset sorted from them (not recorded which). The clonotype comes from an adult woman who had mild COVID-19 (a few samples of this study predate the infection). Cell type and time point are not known. CDR3 amino acids: CASSLFTGLYYEQYF. The DNA of the CDR3 is TGCGCCAGCAGCCTCTTCACGGGACTCTACTACGAGCAGTACTTC.